The 5 T cell receptor beta chains given below trace back to one sample, sequenced in a study of regulatory T cells in long-lasting Graves disease. The time point: persistent/refractory GD, antithyroid drugs over 5 years with positive TRAb. The TCR library was made from RNA extracted from PBMCs. Assembly of TCR beta libraries relied on iRepertoire HTBI primers together with Arm-PCR of CDR3 regions. A single record per CDR3 protein comes from TCRdb applying MiXCR to the multiplex PCR reads. The profile shows 400,000 to 500,000 distinct CDR3 sequences, 20% to 25% of them singletons. This specimen consisted of peripheral blood mononuclear cells (PBMCs), obtained when the disease was refractory, from a patient treated with antithyroid drugs. The origin of the receptors is a female donor with Graves disease.

The gene calls are TRBV7-6 and TRBJ1-5; no clear D. The CDR3 runs to 16 residues. Deletions cut 1 base from V and 1 base from J, with 11 bases between. The germline V gene encodes CDR1 SGHVS and CDR2 FNYEAQ. The CDR3 reads CASSLEGGGSNQPQHF. CDR3 nucleotide sequence: TGTGCCAGCAGCTTAGAAGGTGGCGGGAGCAATCAGCCCCAGCATTTT.

This clonotype was recorded at least ten times. The gene calls are TRBV7-8 and TRBJ1-1; 7 nucleotides match TRBD1. Germline V gene sequence: CDR1 SGHVS, CDR2 FQNEAQ. Unmatched junction bases numbered 15, after V lost 4 bases and J lost 1 base. The CDR3 runs to 18 residues. The CDR3 bases are TGTGCCAGCAGCTGGAAGACAGGGATCGGAGTCGGGAACACTGAAGCTTTCTTT. It encodes CASSWKTGIGVGNTEAFF.

This chain uses TRBV5-1 with TRBJ2-2, with D possibly TRBD1 on 5 matching bases. The CDR3 covers 16 residues. Germline CDR1 reads SGHRS; CDR2 reads YFSETQ. Between the trimmed V and J ends, which lost 1 base and 0 bases, there was a span of 10 bases. This CDR3 is CASSLLQGPNTGELFF. The CDR3 nucleotides are TGCGCCAGCAGCTTGCTCCAGGGCCCGAACACCGGGGAGCTGTTTTTT.

This clonotype has a count of ten or more. The rearrangement links TRBV11-3 to TRBJ1-1, with D perhaps TRBD1 (5 bases). V lost 5 bases to trimming and J lost 4 bases, with 11 bases between them. This CDR3 spans 13 amino acids. CDR1 SGHNT and CDR2 YENEEA come from the germline V gene. The DNA of the CDR3 is TGTGCCAGCAGCCTAACAGGCGTCACTGAAGCTTTCTTT. This encodes CASSLTGVTEAFF. Based on the CDR3 plus reference TRBV11-3 and TRBJ1-1, the full variable domain is EAGVVQSPRYKIIEKKQPVAFWCNPISGHNTLYWYLQNLGQGPELLIRYENEEAVDDSQLPKDRFSAERLKGVDSTLKIQPAELGDSAVYLCASSLTGVTEAFFGQGTRLTVV.

The rearrangement joins TRBV9 to TRBJ1-3; 7 positions match TRBD1. J was trimmed by 2 bases and V by 1 base; bases with no gene match: 6. The germline CDR1 and CDR2 sequences are SGDLS and YYNGEE. The CDR3 loop spans 16 amino acids. The CDR3 DNA is TGTGCCAGCAGCGTACAACAGGGGTTCGCTGGAAACACCATATATTTT. As protein: CASSVQQGFAGNTIYF.